This is a list of T cell receptor beta chains from one sample in a study of blood T cell repertoires in COVID-19. Data came from immunoSEQ multiplex PCR; TCRdb stores just in-frame clones and leaves some out. Of more than 200,000 clones listed, roughly 80% are singletons. Input material: peripheral blood. Receptors originate from a woman of 80 years or more with acute or convalescent COVID-19. Each CDR3 is given with its conserved first and last residue. The order of the fields is D gene, clone size, J gene, V gene, CDR3 protein, CDR3 DNA. The D gene is left open where the match is weak. Some rows mark clone size as missing; the rest say once, few, many or name a class of expanded clone.

D: TRBD1; size: -; J: TRBJ2-7; V: TRBV27; CDR3: CASIDRQGAYEQYF; DNA: TGTGCCAGCATTGACCGACAGGGGGCCTACGAGCAGTACTTC
D: TRBD2; size: few; J: TRBJ2-7; V: TRBV6-1; CDR3: CASRGTSNKGEQYF; DNA: TGTGCCAGCAGGGGGACTAGTAATAAGGGCGAGCAGTACTTC
D: -; size: -; J: TRBJ1-6; V: TRBV3-1/TRBV3-2; CDR3: CASSQATGSPLHF; DNA: TGTGCCAGCAGCCAAGCCACGGGGTCACCCCTCCACTTT
D: TRBD1; size: -; J: TRBJ1-1; V: TRBV27; CDR3: CASSLGTEGAANTEAFF; DNA: TGTGCCAGCAGTTTGGGCACAGAGGGGGCAGCGAACACTGAAGCTTTCTTT
D: TRBD2; size: once; J: TRBJ2-2; V: TRBV9; CDR3: CASSPILAGGAGELFF; DNA: TGTGCCAGCAGCCCGATACTAGCGGGAGGCGCCGGGGAGCTGTTTTTT
D: TRBD2; size: -; J: TRBJ2-2; V: TRBV19; CDR3: CASSIDSGQRGWPGELFF; DNA: TGTGCCAGTAGTATAGATAGCGGGCAACGGGGTTGGCCCGGGGAGCTGTTTTTT
D: -; size: -; J: TRBJ1-3; V: TRBV4-1; CDR3: CASSQDVRAGNTIYF; DNA: TGCGCCAGCAGCCAAGATGTGAGGGCTGGAAACACCATATATTTT
D: -; size: -; J: TRBJ1-5; V: TRBV29-1; CDR3: CSVEQGRDQPQHF; DNA: TGCAGCGTTGAACAGGGGAGGGACCAGCCCCAGCATTTT
D: TRBD1; size: -; J: TRBJ1-5; V: TRBV3-1/TRBV3-2; CDR3: CASSQGTGFSNQPQHF; DNA: TGTGCCAGCAGCCAGGGGACAGGTTTTAGCAATCAGCCCCAGCATTTT
D: TRBD2; size: -; J: TRBJ2-3; V: TRBV24-1; CDR3: CATSDLQRGLGTDTQYF; DNA: TGTGCCACCAGTGATTTGCAGCGGGGTTTAGGCACAGATACGCAGTATTTT
D: TRBD1; size: -; J: TRBJ1-2; V: TRBV5-1; CDR3: CASSPTAGTRGPTNYGYTF; DNA: TGCGCCAGCAGCCCCACTGCCGGGACCAGGGGGCCGACTAACTATGGCTACACCTTC
D: TRBD1; size: -; J: TRBJ2-3; V: TRBV12-3/TRBV12-4; CDR3: CASSGGYTDTQYF; DNA: TGTGCCAGCTCAGGGGGCTACACAGATACGCAGTATTTT
D: TRBD2; size: -; J: TRBJ2-5; V: TRBV5-1; CDR3: CASGPSGGYQETQYF; DNA: TGCGCCAGTGGACCGAGCGGGGGTTACCAAGAGACCCAGTACTTC
D: TRBD2; size: -; J: TRBJ2-7; V: TRBV11-2; CDR3: CASSLVWASGGGEQYF; DNA: TGTGCCAGCAGCTTAGTTTGGGCTAGCGGGGGCGGCGAGCAGTACTTC
D: -; size: once; J: TRBJ2-5; V: TRBV6-5; CDR3: CASGTVQETQYF; DNA: TGTGCCAGCGGTACGGTCCAAGAGACCCAGTACTTC
D: -; size: -; J: TRBJ1-6; V: TRBV6-4; CDR3: CASSDSASAGAPLHF; DNA: TGTGCCAGCAGTGACTCTGCCTCAGCGGGTGCACCCCTCCACTTT
D: -; size: -; J: TRBJ1-2; V: TRBV6-1; CDR3: CASSDQGLRGYTF; DNA: TGTGCCAGCAGTGATCAGGGGCTGCGGGGCTACACCTTC